This entry lists 26 T cell receptor beta chains sequenced from one sample in a study of shared clonotypes between healthy human individuals. Here immunoSEQ multiplex PCR was the method, and the copy in TCRdb shows in-frame clones only, minus some. The table has around 720,000 clones, roughly 73% seen once. Source material: memory CD4+ T cells sorted from blood. This sample's subset: CD45RA-negative fraction. The receptors here all came from a woman aged 25-40 years in good health.

The V and J genes are TRBV18 and TRBJ2-7, with 8 positions matching TRBD2. The CDR3 spans 16 residues. CDR1 KGHSH and CDR2 LQKENI come from the germline V gene. The J segment lost 2 bases and the V segment lost 3 bases, leaving 9 bases of the junction unmatched. CDR3 region: CASSPPRGAPTYEQYF. Written as DNA, the CDR3 is TGTGCCAGCTCACCCCCGCGGGGGGCGCCGACCTACGAGCAGTACTTC.

With regard to this clone: In the same sample, other DNA sequences code for this CDR3. This rearrangement joins TRBV28 to TRBJ2-3; D uncertain. V lost 6 bases, J lost 3 bases, and 7 bases lay in between. There are 12 residues in the CDR3. CDR1 and CDR2 from the germline V gene are MDHEN and SYDVKM. DNA for the CDR3: TGTGCCAGCAGCTCCCGGACAGATACGCAGTATTTT. This sequence encodes CASSSRTDTQYF. The full variable domain, its missing parts supplied by reference TRBV28 and TRBJ2-3, is DVKVTQSSRYLVKRTGEKVFLECVQDMDHENMFWYRQDPGLGLRLIYFSYDVKMKEKGDIPEGYSVSREKKERFSLILESASTNQTSMYLCASSSRTDTQYFGPGTRLTVL.

The chain carries TRBV19 and TRBJ2-2, with D perhaps TRBD2 (6 bases). Trimming removed 6 bases from V and 8 bases from J, with 22 bases in between. This CDR3 has 16 residues. Germline loops: CDR1 LNHDA, CDR2 SQIVND (reference sequence). The CDR3 nucleotides are TGTGCCAGTAGCGACCTTTTAGGGACTTTTAGAGGGGAGCTGTTTTTT. Encoded protein: CASSDLLGTFRGELFF. The full variable domain, completed using reference TRBV19 and TRBJ2-2, is DGGITQSPKYLFRKEGQNVTLSCEQNLNHDAMYWYRQDPGQGLRLIYYSQIVNDFQKGDIAEGYSVSREKKESFPLTVTSAQKNPTAFYLCASSDLLGTFRGELFFGEGSRLTVL.

A few counts support this clone. The V call is TRBV27, the J call TRBJ1-1; D is uncertain. There are 14 residues in the CDR3. The germline gives CDR1 MNHEY, CDR2 SMNVEV (reference sequence). V lost 8 bases, J lost 0 bases, and 13 bases lay in between. CDR3 coding DNA: TGTGCCAGCCTACCCCGGGGATTGAACACTGAAGCTTTCTTT. This sequence encodes CASLPRGLNTEAFF.

The rearrangement uses TRBV6-6 and TRBJ2-2; 7 positions agree with TRBD2. CDR1 and CDR2 from the germline V gene are MNHNY and SVGAGI (reference sequence). The CDR3 spans 15 residues. The V gene end was trimmed by 5 bases and the J gene end by 3 bases; junction bases not matched to a gene: 6. This CDR3 reads CASSPRGGDTGELFF. CDR3 nucleotide sequence: TGTGCCAGCAGTCCCCGGGGAGGGGACACCGGGGAGCTGTTTTTT.

This chain connects TRBV5-1 to TRBJ2-7, with a possible D match to TRBD2 (6 bases). Germline V gene sequence: CDR1 SGHRS, CDR2 YFSETQ. The ends were cut back, 7 bases at V and 3 bases at J, with 14 bases in the middle. This CDR3 region has 13 residues. CDR3: CASRRLEGYEQYF. In nucleotides, the CDR3 is TGCGCCAGCCGGCGGCTGGAGGGCTACGAGCAGTACTTC.

The DNA for the CDR3 is TGTGCGACCTATGGCTACACCTTC. Translation gives CATYGYTF. The J gene is TRBJ1-2, the V gene TRBV2; the D is unclear. Germline CDR1 SNHLY, CDR2 FYNNEI. This CDR3 is 8 amino acids long.

The CDR3 coding sequence is TGCGCCAGCAGCTTATCTCCAGTGACAAAGCGGGAGCAGTACTTC. Protein: CASSLSPVTKREQYF. V gene TRBV5-1 combines with J gene TRBJ2-7; D may be TRBD2 (5 bases). This CDR3 is 15 amino acids long. Germline V CDR1 and CDR2: SGHRS, YFSETQ. V was cut by 2 bases and J by 7 bases, with 19 bases left in between.

The chain has TRBV28 and TRBJ1-5; D is ambiguous. The CDR3 has 13 amino acids. Germline loops: CDR1 MDHEN, CDR2 SYDVKM. The germline V and J ends were trimmed by 7 bases and 2 bases, with 9 bases remaining between them. The DNA for the CDR3 is TGTGCCAGCATAGACAACCGCAATCAGCCCCAGCATTTT. Protein product: CASIDNRNQPQHF.

The chain employs TRBV19 and TRBJ1-1; D gene ambiguous. Trimming cost V 10 bases and J 3 bases, with 9 bases left between them. The CDR3 is 11 residues long. Germline V gives CDR1 LNHDA, CDR2 SQIVND (reference sequence). The CDR3 DNA is TGTGCCAACCCCGGGGACACTGAAGCTTTCTTT. It codes for CANPGDTEAFF. The full variable domain, with the rest looked up from reference TRBV19 and TRBJ1-1, is DGGITQSPKYLFRKEGQNVTLSCEQNLNHDAMYWYRQDPGQGLRLIYYSQIVNDFQKGDIAEGYSVSREKKESFPLTVTSAQKNPTAFYLCANPGDTEAFFGQGTRLTVV.

The chain carries TRBV7-8 and TRBJ2-5; 8 nucleotides agree with TRBD2. Germline V gene sequence: CDR1 SGHVS, CDR2 FQNEAQ. V lost 3 bases to trimming and J lost 2 bases; unmatched junction nucleotides: 8. This CDR3 has 16 amino acids. The chain's CDR3 is CASSFRAGEGQETQYF. CDR3 sequence (DNA): TGTGCCAGCAGCTTCCGAGCGGGAGAAGGGCAAGAGACCCAGTACTTC.

The gene calls are TRBV11-2 and TRBJ2-3, with D perhaps matching TRBD2 (6 bases). Germline-derived CDR1 and CDR2 are SGHAT and FQNNGV. The V end lost 1 base, the J end lost 3 bases, and 8 bases lay between the germline ends. The CDR3 is made up of 14 amino acids. CDR3 in DNA: TGTGCCAGCAGCTTAGGACTAGTAACAGATACGCAGTATTTT. It is translated as CASSLGLVTDTQYF.

This chain links TRBV18 with TRBJ1-5; weak D call: TRBD1 (5 bases). Germline-derived CDR1 and CDR2 are KGHSH and LQKENI. The V and J ends lost 2 bases and 2 bases respectively, with 13 bases between them. The CDR3 extends over 16 amino acids. CDR3: CASSPAQGGGNQPQHF. The DNA for the CDR3 is TGTGCCAGCTCACCAGCGCAGGGCGGGGGCAATCAGCCCCAGCATTTT.

This clone was found a few times. At the DNA level, this CDR3 is encoded by other sequences in the same sample as well. This chain joins TRBV9 and TRBJ2-1; D tentatively fits TRBD1 or TRBD2 (5 bases each). V gave up 0 bases and J gave up 4 bases, with 11 bases separating them. Germline loops: CDR1 SGDLS, CDR2 YYNGEE. The CDR3 length is 15 residues. The CDR3 coding sequence is TGTGCCAGCAGCGTAGATGGGGGTGGTTACAATGAGCAGTTCTTC. Amino acid sequence: CASSVDGGGYNEQFF.

Only one count was recorded for this clone. V is TRBV5-1 and J is TRBJ1-2; TRBD1 aligns across 7 bases. Trimming at V came to 0 bases and at J to 1 base, leaving 3 bases not matched to a gene. Germline V gives CDR1 SGHRS, CDR2 YFSETQ. This CDR3 is built from 15 residues. CDR3 in DNA: TGCGCCAGCAGCTTGGGACAGGGAGTTAACTATGGCTACACCTTC. Amino acids: CASSLGQGVNYGYTF.

The chain links TRBV5-4 to TRBJ2-5; 7 bases map to TRBD2. Germline CDR1 SGHNT, CDR2 YYREEE (reference sequence). Trimming removed 4 bases from V and 4 bases from J; junction bases left unmatched: 16. The CDR3 totals 17 residues. The CDR3 loop reads CASSQAGGLGKRETQYF. Written as DNA, the CDR3 is TGTGCCAGCAGCCAAGCCGGCGGACTAGGGAAAAGAGAGACCCAGTACTTC. Variable domain in full (rest from reference TRBV5-4 and TRBJ2-5): ETGVTQSPTHLIKTRGQQVTLRCSSQSGHNTVSWYQQALGQGPQFIFQYYREEENGRGNFPPRFSGLQFPNYSSELNVNALELDDSALYLCASSQAGGLGKRETQYFGPGTRLLVL.

Only one count was recorded for this clone. The CDR3 reads CASSEATSGSPYEQYF. As DNA, the CDR3 is TGTGCCAGCAGTGAAGCGACTAGCGGGAGCCCCTACGAGCAGTACTTC. This chain uses TRBV6-1 with TRBJ2-7; 12 nucleotides align to TRBD2. Germline-derived CDR1 and CDR2 are MNHNS and SASEGT. Losses at the gene ends were 0 bases for V and 2 bases for J; bases not matched to a gene: 2. This CDR3 spans 16 amino acids.

As to this clone: A read error may be the cause here, since a much bigger clone is one base away. The same CDR3 also results from other DNA sequences found in this sample. The chain links TRBV27 to TRBJ2-7; TRBD2 matches at 7 bases. The germline V gene has CDR1 MNHEY and CDR2 SMNVEV (reference sequence). This CDR3 comprises 13 residues. CDR3 residues: CASSITRDYEQYF. CDR3 DNA: TGTGCCAGCAGTATTACAAGGGACTACGAACAGTACTTC.

The chain combines TRBV7-8 with TRBJ2-1; D uncertain. Germline values: CDR1 SGHVS, CDR2 FQNEAQ. Trimming took off 1 base at V and 5 bases at J, with 15 bases between the two ends. The CDR3 has 16 residues. The CDR3 DNA sequence: TGTGCCAGCAGCTTAGATCCGCCTCACCTCAACAATGAGCAGTTCTTC. Its protein product is CASSLDPPHLNNEQFF.

Concerning this clone: In the same sample, other DNA sequences code for this CDR3. V is TRBV6-1 and J is TRBJ1-5, with D unresolved. Germline CDR1 and CDR2: MNHNS and SASEGT. Trimming took 2 bases from V and 0 from J, leaving 5 bases between them. This CDR3 comprises 14 residues. The CDR3 region has the DNA TGTGCCAGCAGTGAACAAGGTAGCAATCAGCCCCAGCATTTT. It specifies CASSEQGSNQPQHF.

The chain combines TRBV18 with TRBJ2-1; TRBD2 matches 8 bases. Unmatched junction bases numbered 4, after V lost 2 bases and J lost 1 base. CDR1 and CDR2 from the germline V gene are KGHSH and LQKENI. The CDR3 consists of 16 residues. CDR3 region: CASSPRTGGSYNEQFF. CDR3 nucleotides: TGTGCCAGCTCACCAAGGACGGGAGGGTCCTACAATGAGCAGTTCTTC. Using reference TRBV18 and TRBJ2-1 for the parts outside the CDR3, the full variable domain is NAGVMQNPRHLVRRRGQEARLRCSPMKGHSHVYWYRQLPEEGLKFMVYLQKENIIDESGMPKERFSAEFPKEGPSILRIQQVVRGDSAAYFCASSPRTGGSYNEQFFGPGTRLTVL.

In the case of this clone: Different DNA sequences within this sample yield the same CDR3. The genes are TRBV29-1 and TRBJ2-2; D might be TRBD2 (6 bases). Germline-derived CDR1 and CDR2 are SQVTM and ANQGSEA. The CDR3 totals 11 residues. The V end lost 7 bases, the J end lost 8 bases, and 11 bases lay between the germline ends. The CDR3 here is CSARETGELFF. The DNA of the CDR3 is TGCAGCGCCCGGGAGACTGGGGAGCTGTTTTTT.

V and J are TRBV27 and TRBJ1-1, with D tentatively TRBD1 (5 bases). V was cut by 5 bases and J by 4 bases, with 14 bases left in between. The length of the CDR3 is 14 residues. Germline values: CDR1 MNHEY, CDR2 SMNVEV (reference sequence). Here the CDR3 reads CASSHPRGGTEAFF. CDR3 DNA: TGTGCCAGCAGTCATCCCCGGGGGGGCACTGAAGCTTTCTTT.

This clone occurred many times. The genes are TRBV4-1 and TRBJ2-7; 8 bases map to TRBD2. The germline V gene has CDR1 MGHRA and CDR2 YSYEKL. The CDR3 has 14 amino acids. V was clipped by 5 bases and J by 5 bases; unmatched bases: 8. The CDR3 DNA reads TGCGCCAGCAGCGGAACGGGAGGGGTGCACGAGCAGTACTTC. Its translation is CASSGTGGVHEQYF.

Here the CDR3 reads CASQDPSPTDTQYF. CDR3 DNA sequence: TGCGCCAGCCAAGATCCCTCCCCCACAGATACGCAGTATTTT. This chain connects TRBV10-2 to TRBJ2-3, with D unresolved. Looked up from germline, CDR1 is WSHSY and CDR2 is SAAADI. Trimming removed 8 bases from V and 2 bases from J, with 14 bases in between. The CDR3 loop spans 14 amino acids.

This chain connects TRBV6-6 to TRBJ2-3; 10 nucleotides match TRBD2. This CDR3 comprises 13 residues. The junction had 1 base not matched to a gene; V was cut back by 7 bases and J by 3 bases. CDR1 is MNHNY, CDR2 SVGAGI, per germline (reference sequence). The CDR3 nucleotides are TGTGCCAGCAAACTAGCGGGGACAGATACGCAGTATTTT. Translating it yields CASKLAGTDTQYF.